Listed here are 22 T cell receptor beta chains from one sample, sequenced in a study of blood T cell repertoires in COVID-19. Produced via immunoSEQ multiplex PCR; TCRdb's table is partial and in-frame only. This table holds more than 250,000 clones, 85% to 90% found once. The sequencing input was PBMCs or T cells enriched from blood (not recorded which). The source of these receptors is a woman under 30 who had recovered from COVID-19.

The chain employs TRBV4-1 and TRBJ1-1; D is possibly TRBD1 (6 bases). With 0 bases removed from V and 3 bases from J, the gap between germline ends came to 26 bases. Germline values: CDR1 MGHRA, CDR2 YSYEKL. The CDR3 sequence is 20 residues long. This CDR3 reads CASSQDQGGNRGKRDTEAFF. The CDR3, as DNA: TGCGCCAGCAGCCAAGATCAAGGGGGAAACCGGGGTAAGAGGGACACTGAAGCTTTCTTT.

V usage is TRBV2 and J usage is TRBJ2-2; TRBD2 matches at 8 bases. Germline V CDR1 and CDR2: SNHLY, FYNNEI. The ends lost 8 bases at V and 3 bases at J; junction bases unmatched: 11. This CDR3 contains 16 residues. CDR3 sequence (DNA): TGTGCCAGCGGTGCGGCGACTAGCGACTACACCGGGGAGCTGTTTTTT. This gives the protein CASGAATSDYTGELFF.

This chain uses TRBV18 with TRBJ2-5; 7 bases match TRBD1. With 3 bases clipped from V and 2 bases from J, the junction kept 9 bases outside the gene matches. CDR3 size: 16 residues. CDR1 is KGHSH, CDR2 LQKENI, per germline. CDR3 sequence reads: CASSPGQLTSQETQYF. The CDR3 coding sequence is TGTGCCAGCTCACCGGGACAGCTAACTTCTCAAGAGACCCAGTACTTC.

The chain is built from TRBV27 and TRBJ2-5, with D perhaps TRBD2 (5 bases). The CDR3 sequence is 13 residues long. The germline V and J ends were trimmed by 10 bases and 1 base, with 13 bases remaining between them. The germline gives CDR1 MNHEY, CDR2 SMNVEV (reference sequence). The CDR3 sequence: CATASGFQETQYF. CDR3 DNA: TGTGCCACGGCGAGCGGTTTCCAAGAGACCCAGTACTTC.

The rearrangement joins TRBV5-1 to TRBJ1-2; D is uncertain. Germline CDR1 reads SGHRS; CDR2 reads YFSETQ. V was cut by 0 bases and J by 5 bases, with 17 bases left in between. There are 16 residues in the CDR3. Here the CDR3 reads CASSLGTVGVFYGYTF. In DNA, the CDR3 is TGCGCCAGCAGCTTGGGGACGGTCGGGGTATTTTATGGCTACACCTTC.

This clone was picked up a small number of times. CDR3 loop: CASSQGSNTEAFF. DNA for the CDR3: TGTGCCAGCAGTCAGGGATCCAACACTGAAGCTTTCTTT. The V call is TRBV6-4, the J call TRBJ1-1, with a tentative D call TRBD1 (5 bases). Germline CDR1 and CDR2: MRHNA and SNTAGT. This CDR3 has 13 residues. The ends were cut back, 5 bases at V and 2 bases at J, with 9 bases in the middle.

The chain uses TRBV7-9 and TRBJ2-7; TRBD2 is a possible D gene (5 bases). Germline CDR1 reads SEHNR; CDR2 reads FQNEAQ (reference sequence). CDR3 length equals 17 residues. Between the trimmed V and J ends, which lost 0 bases and 0 bases, there was a span of 15 bases. The CDR3 protein is CASSLAPGSASSYEQYF. The CDR3, as DNA: TGTGCCAGCAGCTTAGCCCCGGGGAGCGCTTCCTCCTACGAGCAGTACTTC. Variable domain in full (rest from reference TRBV7-9 and TRBJ2-7): DTGVSQNPRHKITKRGQNVTFRCDPISEHNRLYWYRQTLGQGPEFLTYFQNEAQLEKSRLLSDRFSAERPKGSFSTLEIQRTEQGDSAMYLCASSLAPGSASSYEQYFGPGTRLTVT.

The chain is built from TRBV6-1 and TRBJ2-7; TRBD2 aligns across 7 bases. Germline V lookup: CDR1 MNHNS, CDR2 SASEGT. This CDR3 spans 15 amino acids. V dropped 1 base and J dropped 2; count of bases not matched to a gene: 5. Written as DNA, the CDR3 is TGTGCCAGCAGTGAAGTTTGGGGGGGGACCTACGAGCAGTACTTC. Protein sequence: CASSEVWGGTYEQYF.

A single count supports this clone. V is TRBV19 and J is TRBJ1-4; D perhaps matches TRBD1 (5 bases). The CDR3 is 16 amino acids. Germline CDR1 LNHDA, CDR2 SQIVND (reference sequence). With 3 bases removed from V and 0 bases from J, the gap between germline ends came to 11 bases. The DNA for the CDR3 is TGTGCCAGTAGTATCACCCCAGGGACAACTAATGAAAAACTGTTTTTT. Protein sequence: CASSITPGTTNEKLFF.

The V and J genes are TRBV10-3 and TRBJ2-2; tentative D call: TRBD2 (7 bases). V lost 4 bases to trimming and J lost 0 bases, with 12 bases between them. This CDR3 region has 16 residues. Germline V CDR1 and CDR2: ENHRY, SYGVKD. The CDR3 DNA reads as TGTGCCATCAGTGGTGGCGGGGGCGCGAACACCGGGGAGCTGTTTTTT. It encodes CAISGGGGANTGELFF.

The chain uses TRBV30 and TRBJ1-4; maybe TRBD1 (5 bases). Germline CDR1 and CDR2: GTSNPN and SVGIG (reference sequence). Trimming stripped 0 bases from V and 6 bases from J, with 8 bases between. This CDR3 spans 13 amino acids. CDR3: CAWSVQVDEKLFF. CDR3 nucleotides: TGTGCCTGGAGTGTACAGGTCGATGAAAAACTGTTTTTT.

V usage is TRBV30 and J usage is TRBJ1-6; 8 bases line up with TRBD1. Germline V gene lookup returns CDR1 GTSNPN and CDR2 SVGIG (reference sequence). The ends lost 3 bases at V and 7 bases at J; junction bases unmatched: 2. The CDR3 has 13 residues. CDR3 in DNA: TGTGCCTGGAGCAACAGGGGGAATTCACCCCTCCACTTT. This encodes CAWSNRGNSPLHF.

This clone was picked up one time. This chain links TRBV7-2 with TRBJ2-5; TRBD2 matches 13 bases. The CDR3 runs to 15 residues. The J segment lost 5 bases and the V segment lost 5 bases, leaving 5 bases of the junction unmatched. CDR1 is SGHTA, CDR2 FQGNSA, per germline. In DNA form, the CDR3 reads TGTGCCAGCAGCAAGGGACTAGCGGGGCAGGAGACCCAGTACTTC. This gives the protein CASSKGLAGQETQYF.

The chain carries TRBV6-7 and TRBJ1-3, with D possibly being TRBD1 (6 bases). TRBV6-7 is designated an ORF whose function remains uncertain. V lost 8 bases and J 3 bases, leaving 14 bases between the germline ends. This CDR3 comprises 14 residues. The DNA for the CDR3 is TGTGCCAGCGCGGGGGGGGCGCTTGGAAACACCATATATTTT. Translating it yields CASAGGALGNTIYF.

The gene calls are TRBV29-1 and TRBJ2-1; maybe TRBD1 (6 bases). This CDR3 comprises 14 residues. V lost 1 base and J 3 bases, leaving 10 bases between the germline ends. The V gene's germline CDR1 is SQVTM and CDR2 ANQGSEA. CDR3 protein: CSVEGQGRYNEQFF. The CDR3 DNA sequence: TGCAGCGTTGAAGGGCAGGGGCGCTACAATGAGCAGTTCTTC.

This clone has only a few counts. V and J are TRBV29-1 and TRBJ2-7, with 10 bases lining up with TRBD1. Germline values: CDR1 SQVTM, CDR2 ANQGSEA. The CDR3 totals 15 residues. J gave up 3 bases and V 1 base, and 6 bases lay outside the gene matches. CDR3 bases: TGCAGCGTTGAAGGGGGACAGGGGTCGGACTACGAGCAGTACTTC. Residues: CSVEGGQGSDYEQYF.

The genes are TRBV29-1 and TRBJ2-7, with 9 positions matching TRBD1. V was pared by 4 bases and J by 3 bases, with 1 base of the junction left unmatched. The V gene's germline CDR1 is SQVTM and CDR2 ANQGSEA. CDR3 size: 12 residues. The CDR3 spells CSVVDRGYEQYF. In DNA form, the CDR3 reads TGCAGCGTTGTGGACAGGGGCTACGAGCAGTACTTC.

The rearrangement uses TRBV5-1 and TRBJ1-4, with 9 nucleotides matching TRBD1. This CDR3 is built from 16 residues. J gave up 0 bases and V 3 bases, and 3 bases lay outside the gene matches. CDR1 SGHRS and CDR2 YFSETQ come from the germline V gene. Here the CDR3 DNA reads TGCGCCAGCAGCTGGGGACAGGGAGCAACTAATGAAAAACTGTTTTTT. Its translation: CASSWGQGATNEKLFF. The entire variable domain, with the rest obtained from reference TRBV5-1 and TRBJ1-4, is as follows: KAGVTQTPRYLIKTRGQQVTLSCSPISGHRSVSWYQQTPGQGLQFLFEYFSETQRNKGNFPGRFSGRQFSNSRSEMNVSTLELGDSALYLCASSWGQGATNEKLFFGSGTQLSVL.

The chain joins TRBV7-9 to TRBJ2-7; D possibly corresponds to TRBD1 (6 bases). The germline V gene encodes CDR1 SEHNR and CDR2 FQNEAQ (reference sequence). This CDR3 is built from 14 residues. Deletions cut 6 bases from V and 5 bases from J, with 17 bases between. CDR3 in amino acids: CASSRTNREDEQYF. In DNA, the CDR3 is TGTGCCAGCAGTCGTACCAACAGGGAAGACGAGCAGTACTTC.

V is TRBV19 and J is TRBJ1-1; D is undetermined. Germline V gene data show CDR1 as LNHDA and CDR2 as SQIVND (reference sequence). Trimming cost V 3 bases and J 1 base, with 15 bases left between them. The CDR3 loop spans 16 amino acids. In DNA form, the CDR3 reads TGTGCCAGTAGTATTGCGTCGGGCGAGGGGAACACTGAAGCTTTCTTT. Translating gives CASSIASGEGNTEAFF.

J is TRBJ1-6 and V is TRBV19; TRBD1 might be the D (5 bases). V dropped 5 bases and J dropped 10 bases, with 12 bases sitting between them. This CDR3 is 13 amino acids long. Per germline, CDR1 LNHDA and CDR2 SQIVND (reference sequence). The CDR3 DNA sequence: TGTGCCAGTAGTCCCTCGGGGGACTCACCCCTCCACTTT. Translated: CASSPSGDSPLHF.

This chain's CDR3 is CASSLTGRDYGYTF. The CDR3, as DNA: TGTGCCAGCAGCTTAACAGGGCGAGACTATGGCTACACCTTC. The rearrangement uses TRBV11-2 and TRBJ1-2; tentative D call: TRBD1 (6 bases). V shed 2 bases and J shed 3 bases, with 10 bases lying between them. Germline V CDR1 and CDR2: SGHAT, FQNNGV. This CDR3 has 14 amino acids.